This T cell receptor beta chain was recorded in a study of T cell responses to AZD1222 COVID-19 vaccine. The study's findings and limits: Increased Spike-specific TCR breadth and depth were observed after two AZD1222 doses. Repertoire sampling happened only post peak T cell response. Among vaccine-associated CD4 TCRs, coverage spanned spike, with dominance at 160-218 and 743-854.

Points on this clone: Its antigen remains unidentified.

Sequencing was performed with immunoSEQ multiplex PCR; in TCRdb, only in-frame clones are kept and a portion is missing. The sample includes 150,000 to 200,000 clones, more than 80% of them seen just once. Between the trimmed V and J ends, which lost 4 bases and 0 bases, there was a span of 11 bases. This CDR3 has 16 amino acids. Germline CDR1 SGDLS, CDR2 YYNGEE. This chain links TRBV9 with TRBJ2-6; D might be TRBD1 (5 bases). Sequencing used peripheral blood, obtained 28 days after the second dose of the MenACWY control vaccine. The receptor comes from an adult who received the MenACWY meningococcal vaccine as a control. CDR3 coding DNA: TGTGCCAGCAGCACCACAGGCCACTCTGGGGCCAACGTCCTGACTTTC. Its translation is CASSTTGHSGANVLTF.